Described below is a single T cell receptor beta chain sequence and its context. This sample stems from a study of cytomegalovirus exposure and HLA in healthy donors. Both 60 Vbeta primers and 13 Jbeta primers went into the PCR. TCRdb's copy holds only in-frame clones and misses some; the assay was immunoSEQ multiplex PCR. The top ten hold approximately 2.2% of the sample, which has 150,000 to 200,000 clones, around three quarters seen once. Per germline, CDR1 LNHDA and CDR2 SQIVND (reference sequence). CDR3 size: 11 residues. V gave up 6 bases and J gave up 5 bases, with 8 bases separating them. The chain recombines TRBV19 with TRBJ2-7; possible D gene TRBD1, 5 bases. Sequencing used PBMCs. This TCR derives from a woman in her 30s in good health and CMV-seropositive. This chain's CDR3 is CASRQGNEQYF. For the CDR3, the DNA is TGTGCCAGTAGGCAGGGAAACGAGCAGTACTTC.